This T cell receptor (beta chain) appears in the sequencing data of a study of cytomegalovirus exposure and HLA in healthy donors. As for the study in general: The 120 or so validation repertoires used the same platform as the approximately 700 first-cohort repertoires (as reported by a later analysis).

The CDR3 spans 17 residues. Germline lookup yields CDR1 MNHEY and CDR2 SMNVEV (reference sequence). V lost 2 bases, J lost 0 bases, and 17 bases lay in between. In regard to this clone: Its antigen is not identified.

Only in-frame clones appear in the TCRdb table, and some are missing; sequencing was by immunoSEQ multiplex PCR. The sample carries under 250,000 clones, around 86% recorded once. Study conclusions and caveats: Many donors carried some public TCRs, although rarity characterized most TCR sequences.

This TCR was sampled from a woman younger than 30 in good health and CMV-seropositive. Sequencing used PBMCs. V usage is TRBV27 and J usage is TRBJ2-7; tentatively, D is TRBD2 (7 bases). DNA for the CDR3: TGTGCCAGCAGTTTAGGCGGGGGACAAATCGCCTCCTACGAGCAGTACTTC. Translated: CASSLGGGQIASYEQYF.